These T cell receptor beta chains were read from a single sample in a study of CD8+ T cells in alopecia areata. Some clones are missing from TCRdb's copy, which holds only in-frame ones; the method was immunoSEQ multiplex PCR. The data hold roughly 60,000 clones, with 44% observed a single time. Source material: NKG2D-low CD8+ T cells sorted from blood. These receptors all come from a human donor with alopecia areata. CDR3s include the opening cysteine and the closing phenylalanine or tryptophan. Each record gives: V gene, J gene, CDR3 length, D gene, clone size, CDR3 DNA, CDR3 protein. A D gene is named only where the DNA matches it firmly. Rows may omit the clone size; those that give it use once, few, many or a size class.

v_call: TRBV21-1; j_call: TRBJ2-1; cdr3_length: 14; d_call: NA; clone_size: NA; cdr3_nt: TGTGCCAGCAGGAACTGTCTATCCGGCAATGAGCAGTTCTTC; cdr3_aa: CASRNCLSGNEQFF
v_call: TRBV7-9; j_call: TRBJ2-7; cdr3_length: 15; d_call: TRBD1; clone_size: NA; cdr3_nt: TGTGCCAGCAGCGGATGGGACAGGTCGTCCTACGAGCAGTACTTC; cdr3_aa: CASSGWDRSSYEQYF
v_call: TRBV28; j_call: TRBJ2-1; cdr3_length: 11; d_call: NA; clone_size: NA; cdr3_nt: TGTGCCAGCATGGGGAAAAAGGAGCAGTTCTTC; cdr3_aa: CASMGKKEQFF
v_call: TRBV5-6; j_call: TRBJ2-7; cdr3_length: 14; d_call: TRBD2; clone_size: NA; cdr3_nt: TGTGCCAGCAGCTTAGCGGGGGGCTCCTACGAGCAGTACTTC; cdr3_aa: CASSLAGGSYEQYF
v_call: TRBV7-2; j_call: TRBJ2-7; cdr3_length: 15; d_call: NA; clone_size: few; cdr3_nt: TGTGCCAGCAGCTTAGGAACTAGCATCAAGGACGAGCAGTACTTC; cdr3_aa: CASSLGTSIKDEQYF
v_call: TRBV7-9; j_call: TRBJ2-3; cdr3_length: 12; d_call: TRBD1; clone_size: NA; cdr3_nt: TGTGCCAGCCGACAGGGTGCAGATACGCAGTATTTT; cdr3_aa: CASRQGADTQYF
v_call: TRBV27; j_call: TRBJ2-2; cdr3_length: 14; d_call: TRBD1; clone_size: NA; cdr3_nt: TGTGCCAGCAGTTGGGGACAGGGCTCCGGGGAGCTGTTTTTT; cdr3_aa: CASSWGQGSGELFF
v_call: TRBV27; j_call: TRBJ1-2; cdr3_length: 13; d_call: NA; clone_size: once; cdr3_nt: TGTGCCAGCAGTCAAGGGGGATTCGATGGCTACACCTTC; cdr3_aa: CASSQGGFDGYTF
v_call: TRBV11-2; j_call: TRBJ2-4; cdr3_length: 16; d_call: NA; clone_size: few; cdr3_nt: TGTGCCAGCAGCTTAGGGTGGGGGCGCAGGAGTGACATTCAGTACTTC; cdr3_aa: CASSLGWGRRSDIQYF
v_call: TRBV27; j_call: TRBJ2-1; cdr3_length: 13; d_call: NA; clone_size: NA; cdr3_nt: TGTGCCAGCAGTAGGAGGGCGGGGTATGAGCAGTTCTTC; cdr3_aa: CASSRRAGYEQFF
v_call: TRBV29-1; j_call: TRBJ2-2; cdr3_length: 14; d_call: TRBD2; clone_size: NA; cdr3_nt: TGCAGCGTTGTAGCGGGGGGGCCAACCGGGGAGCTGTTTTTT; cdr3_aa: CSVVAGGPTGELFF
v_call: TRBV7-2; j_call: TRBJ1-2; cdr3_length: 15; d_call: NA; clone_size: NA; cdr3_nt: TGTGCCAGCAGCCCCCCTGGGGGGGTTAACTATGGCTACACCTTC; cdr3_aa: CASSPPGGVNYGYTF
v_call: TRBV13; j_call: TRBJ2-1; cdr3_length: 17; d_call: TRBD2; clone_size: NA; cdr3_nt: TGTGCCAGCAGCTTAGCTTCCTCCGGGACTAGCCGCAATGAGCAGTTCTTC; cdr3_aa: CASSLASSGTSRNEQFF
v_call: TRBV4-3; j_call: TRBJ1-2; cdr3_length: 14; d_call: NA; clone_size: NA; cdr3_nt: TGCGCCAGCAGCCAAGAGACCGGGAGCTATGGCTACACCTTC; cdr3_aa: CASSQETGSYGYTF
v_call: TRBV6-5; j_call: TRBJ2-5; cdr3_length: 15; d_call: NA; clone_size: NA; cdr3_nt: TGTGCCAGCAGTTACATCGGACAGATCAAAGGGGCCCAGTACTTC; cdr3_aa: CASSYIGQIKGAQYF
v_call: TRBV7-2; j_call: TRBJ2-7; cdr3_length: 17; d_call: NA; clone_size: NA; cdr3_nt: TGTGCCAGCAGCTTAGTCCCCCGGGAGAAGAGGTCCTACGAGCAGTACTTC; cdr3_aa: CASSLVPREKRSYEQYF
v_call: TRBV27; j_call: TRBJ2-7; cdr3_length: 16; d_call: TRBD1; clone_size: NA; cdr3_nt: TGTGCCAGCAGTTCCGCGGGACAGGAGAGCTCCTACGAGCAGTACTTC; cdr3_aa: CASSSAGQESSYEQYF
v_call: TRBV7-9; j_call: TRBJ1-1; cdr3_length: 13; d_call: NA; clone_size: NA; cdr3_nt: TGTGCCAGCAGCTTTGTTGAAAACACTGAAGCTTTCTTT; cdr3_aa: CASSFVENTEAFF
v_call: TRBV29-1; j_call: TRBJ1-1; cdr3_length: 15; d_call: TRBD1; clone_size: few; cdr3_nt: TGCAGCGTTGAAAGTCGGGGACAGAGGAACACTGAAGCTTTCTTT; cdr3_aa: CSVESRGQRNTEAFF
v_call: TRBV4-3; j_call: TRBJ2-5; cdr3_length: 15; d_call: TRBD2; clone_size: NA; cdr3_nt: TGCGCCAGCAGCCAAGTACTAGCGGTCCAAGAGACCCAGTACTTC; cdr3_aa: CASSQVLAVQETQYF
v_call: TRBV9; j_call: TRBJ1-1; cdr3_length: 13; d_call: NA; clone_size: few; cdr3_nt: TGTGCCAGCAGCGTAGGGGGAAGGACTGAAGCTTTCTTT; cdr3_aa: CASSVGGRTEAFF
v_call: TRBV7-8; j_call: TRBJ2-5; cdr3_length: 16; d_call: TRBD2; clone_size: NA; cdr3_nt: TGTGCCAGCAGCCTATCCGAGCGGGGCCTCCAAGAGACCCAGTACTTC; cdr3_aa: CASSLSERGLQETQYF
v_call: TRBV11-1; j_call: TRBJ1-1; cdr3_length: 15; d_call: NA; clone_size: NA; cdr3_nt: TGTGCCAGCAGCTTAGATGGGGGATGGAACACTGAAGCTTTCTTT; cdr3_aa: CASSLDGGWNTEAFF
v_call: TRBV15; j_call: TRBJ1-1; cdr3_length: 14; d_call: TRBD1; clone_size: few; cdr3_nt: TGTGCCACCAGCAGAGACCTGGGACAGCTTGAAGCTTTCTTT; cdr3_aa: CATSRDLGQLEAFF
v_call: TRBV27; j_call: TRBJ2-1; cdr3_length: 13; d_call: NA; clone_size: few; cdr3_nt: TGTGCCAGCAGTTTATCGTCCGCGGAGCGGGAGTTCTTC; cdr3_aa: CASSLSSAEREFF
v_call: TRBV4-3; j_call: TRBJ1-1; cdr3_length: 14; d_call: NA; clone_size: NA; cdr3_nt: TGCGCCAGCAGCCAAGAGGCGTGGATGGGAGAGACTTTCTTT; cdr3_aa: CASSQEAWMGETFF
v_call: TRBV7-3; j_call: TRBJ2-3; cdr3_length: 15; d_call: TRBD1; clone_size: few; cdr3_nt: TGTGCCAGCAGCGCTCCAGGGGGCTGGACAGATACGCAGTATTTT; cdr3_aa: CASSAPGGWTDTQYF
v_call: TRBV2; j_call: TRBJ2-7; cdr3_length: 13; d_call: NA; clone_size: NA; cdr3_nt: TGTGCCAGCAGTGAATGGGACGGGTTCGAGCAGTACTTC; cdr3_aa: CASSEWDGFEQYF
v_call: TRBV4-3; j_call: TRBJ2-2; cdr3_length: 17; d_call: NA; clone_size: once; cdr3_nt: TGCGCCAGCAGCCAAGCCCCGCAGGGTGTCAGCACCGGGGAGCTGTTTTTT; cdr3_aa: CASSQAPQGVSTGELFF
v_call: TRBV6-1; j_call: TRBJ2-2; cdr3_length: 13; d_call: NA; clone_size: NA; cdr3_nt: TGTGCCAGCAGTGACACGGACAGAGGGGAGCTGTTTTTT; cdr3_aa: CASSDTDRGELFF
v_call: TRBV7-9; j_call: TRBJ2-7; cdr3_length: 13; d_call: NA; clone_size: NA; cdr3_nt: TGTGCCAGCAGCTTACCGGGTTCCTACGAGCAGTACTTC; cdr3_aa: CASSLPGSYEQYF
v_call: TRBV7-9; j_call: TRBJ1-4; cdr3_length: 17; d_call: NA; clone_size: NA; cdr3_nt: TGTGCCAGCAGCCCCATTAGACTCAGGGCGACTAATGAAAAACTGTTTTTT; cdr3_aa: CASSPIRLRATNEKLFF
v_call: TRBV29-1; j_call: TRBJ2-7; cdr3_length: 13; d_call: NA; clone_size: NA; cdr3_nt: TGCAGCGTTGAAGATTCCTCGGTTTACGAGCAGTACTTC; cdr3_aa: CSVEDSSVYEQYF
v_call: TRBV10-3; j_call: TRBJ1-1; cdr3_length: 13; d_call: TRBD1; clone_size: NA; cdr3_nt: TGTGCCATCATCGACAGGGAAAACACTGAAGCTTTCTTT; cdr3_aa: CAIIDRENTEAFF
v_call: TRBV7-8; j_call: TRBJ2-1; cdr3_length: 14; d_call: NA; clone_size: NA; cdr3_nt: TGTGCCAGCAGCTTAGTCAGTACCTACAATGAGCAGTTCTTC; cdr3_aa: CASSLVSTYNEQFF
v_call: TRBV29-1; j_call: TRBJ2-3; cdr3_length: 15; d_call: TRBD2; clone_size: NA; cdr3_nt: TGCAGCGTTGAATCAGCGGGGGGCCCGAGAGATACGCAGTATTTT; cdr3_aa: CSVESAGGPRDTQYF
v_call: TRBV19; j_call: TRBJ2-5; cdr3_length: 15; d_call: TRBD2; clone_size: NA; cdr3_nt: TGTGCCAGTGGGGGACTAGCGGATTACCAAGAGACCCAGTACTTC; cdr3_aa: CASGGLADYQETQYF
v_call: TRBV7-2; j_call: TRBJ1-1; cdr3_length: 16; d_call: TRBD1; clone_size: few; cdr3_nt: TGTGCCAGCAGCTTAGTAAGGAGGGGGCAGGTGACTGAAGCTTTCTTT; cdr3_aa: CASSLVRRGQVTEAFF
v_call: TRBV7-9; j_call: TRBJ1-3; cdr3_length: 16; d_call: NA; clone_size: few; cdr3_nt: TGTGCCAGCAGCAACGGGCCGCCTTCAGGGGGAAACACCATATATTTT; cdr3_aa: CASSNGPPSGGNTIYF
v_call: TRBV28; j_call: TRBJ2-7; cdr3_length: 13; d_call: TRBD1; clone_size: few; cdr3_nt: TGTGCCAGCAGTTTAGACAGGGGGTACGAGCAGTACTTC; cdr3_aa: CASSLDRGYEQYF
v_call: TRBV5-4; j_call: TRBJ2-2; cdr3_length: 20; d_call: TRBD2; clone_size: NA; cdr3_nt: TGTGCCAGCACCCCCGAGGGGGCTAGCGGGGGGGCCGCGAACACCGGGGAGCTGTTTTTT; cdr3_aa: CASTPEGASGGAANTGELFF
v_call: TRBV7-9; j_call: TRBJ2-1; cdr3_length: 15; d_call: NA; clone_size: NA; cdr3_nt: TGTGCCAGCACCTCCCTGGTCCCCCCCTACAATGAGCAGTTCTTC; cdr3_aa: CASTSLVPPYNEQFF
v_call: TRBV9; j_call: TRBJ2-3; cdr3_length: 17; d_call: TRBD2; clone_size: NA; cdr3_nt: TGTGCCAGCAGCGCTCCCCTCGGGGGGGGCGGCACAGATACGCAGTATTTT; cdr3_aa: CASSAPLGGGGTDTQYF
v_call: TRBV5-1; j_call: TRBJ2-7; cdr3_length: 14; d_call: NA; clone_size: NA; cdr3_nt: TGCGCCAGCAGCTTGGAAGCAGGGGCCGGCGAGCAGTACTTC; cdr3_aa: CASSLEAGAGEQYF
v_call: TRBV29-1; j_call: TRBJ2-1; cdr3_length: 13; d_call: TRBD2; clone_size: NA; cdr3_nt: TGCAGCGTAAGCGGGGGATCCCACAATGAGCAGTTCTTC; cdr3_aa: CSVSGGSHNEQFF
v_call: TRBV11-2; j_call: TRBJ2-7; cdr3_length: 12; d_call: NA; clone_size: NA; cdr3_nt: TGTGCCAGCAGCGTAGTTGGGACCGAGCAGTACTTC; cdr3_aa: CASSVVGTEQYF
v_call: TRBV7-9; j_call: TRBJ2-5; cdr3_length: 17; d_call: NA; clone_size: NA; cdr3_nt: TGTGCCAGCAGCTCCCCACCCCCCCAAAGGGGCCAAGAGACCCAGTACTTC; cdr3_aa: CASSSPPPQRGQETQYF
v_call: TRBV13; j_call: TRBJ1-1; cdr3_length: 14; d_call: NA; clone_size: NA; cdr3_nt: TGTGCCAGCAGCTTAGGAGGGATGAACACTGAAGCTTTCTTT; cdr3_aa: CASSLGGMNTEAFF
v_call: TRBV5-1; j_call: TRBJ1-1; cdr3_length: 11; d_call: NA; clone_size: once; cdr3_nt: TGCGCCAGCAGCTTGGACGGGGTTATTTTCTTT; cdr3_aa: CASSLDGVIFF